This TCR beta chain is drawn from a study of control samples from healthy donors and cancer patients. Data came from immunoSEQ multiplex PCR; TCRdb stores just in-frame clones and leaves some out. The repertoire holds about 150,000 clones, approximately 94% seen once, with approximately 5.7% in the top ten. The receptor's source is a man between 18 and 35 years old in good health. Sequencing input: blood.

The CDR3 is CASSMGLYTGELFF. CDR3 DNA sequence: TGTGCCAGCAGTATGGGACTCTACACCGGGGAGCTGTTTTTT. The rearrangement links TRBV27 to TRBJ2-2; D possibly corresponds to TRBD2 (6 bases). The V end lost 5 bases, the J end lost 3 bases, and 10 bases lay between the germline ends. Germline CDR1 reads MNHEY; CDR2 reads SMNVEV (reference sequence). There are 14 residues in the CDR3.